This is a list of T cell receptor beta chains from one sample in a study of Ad26.COV2.S vaccination and SARS-CoV-2 variants. Using immunoSEQ multiplex PCR, the repertoire was profiled, and TCRdb retains in-frame clones only, with some absent. Altogether hundreds of thousands of clones are present, 80% to 95% being singletons, with the ten largest covering 9% to 15%. Sequenced material: peripheral blood, taken in a trial of Ad26.COV2.S vaccine versus placebo. These receptors all come from a person aged 18-65 years who received the Ad26.COV2.S COVID-19 vaccine or a placebo. The CDR3 runs from the conserved cysteine through the conserved F or W. D genes are given only for firm matches. Clone size appears in some rows only: once, few, many, or a class for an expanded clone.

J: TRBJ2-1; V: TRBV7-6; size: -; D: TRBD2; DNA: TGTGCCAGCAGCTTAGCCCCTAGCGGGAGCTCCTACAATGAGCAGTTCTTC; CDR3: CASSLAPSGSSYNEQFF
J: TRBJ1-1; V: TRBV30; size: -; D: -; DNA: TGTGCCTGGAGTGTTGGCGGGGGCACTGAAGCTTTCTTT; CDR3: CAWSVGGGTEAFF
J: TRBJ1-4; V: TRBV14; size: -; D: TRBD1; DNA: TGTGCCAGCAGCCCACAGGGGCCGGATGAAAAACTGTTTTTT; CDR3: CASSPQGPDEKLFF
J: TRBJ2-7; V: TRBV5-4; size: -; D: TRBD1; DNA: TGTGCCAGCAGCTTTAGGACAGGATACGAGCAGTACTTC; CDR3: CASSFRTGYEQYF
J: TRBJ1-6; V: TRBV6-2/TRBV6-3; size: -; D: -; DNA: TGTGCCAGCAGTTACAAGGATAATTCACCCCTCCACTTT; CDR3: CASSYKDNSPLHF
J: TRBJ1-4; V: TRBV15; size: -; D: -; DNA: TGTGCCACCCGCCCTGGCGCAACTAATGAAAAACTGTTTTTT; CDR3: CATRPGATNEKLFF
J: TRBJ2-1; V: TRBV6-1; size: -; D: TRBD2; DNA: TGTGCCAGCAGTGGGTTAGCGGGAGGCGTAAACTTTGAGCAGTTCTTC; CDR3: CASSGLAGGVNFEQFF
J: TRBJ2-3; V: TRBV15; size: -; D: TRBD1; DNA: TGTGCCACCAGCGGCCCCGGGACAGGGAAGGGAGATACGCAGTATTTT; CDR3: CATSGPGTGKGDTQYF
J: TRBJ1-6; V: TRBV6-6; size: -; D: -; DNA: TGTGCCAGCAGTTACTCGCCCGGGGGCGATAACTCACCCCTCCACTTT; CDR3: CASSYSPGGDNSPLHF
J: TRBJ1-2; V: TRBV29-1; size: -; D: TRBD1; DNA: TGCAGCGTTGAAGGAAGGGACAGTTACTATGGCTACACCTTC; CDR3: CSVEGRDSYYGYTF
J: TRBJ1-2; V: TRBV27; size: -; D: -; DNA: TGTGCCAGCAGTTTAAAAGACAGGTTCTATGGCTACACCTTC; CDR3: CASSLKDRFYGYTF
J: TRBJ2-7; V: TRBV5-4; size: -; D: TRBD2; DNA: TGTGCCAGCAGGCGGGAGGGCCTGCCTAACGAGCAGTACTTC; CDR3: CASRREGLPNEQYF
J: TRBJ2-5; V: TRBV19; size: -; D: -; DNA: TGTGCCAGTAGGCCCGGGGGACAGCAAGAGACCCAGTACTTC; CDR3: CASRPGGQQETQYF
J: TRBJ2-1; V: TRBV6-5; size: once; D: TRBD2; DNA: TGTGCCAGCAGTTACTCGGGGCTAGCGGGAGGGGGTGAGCAGTTCTTC; CDR3: CASSYSGLAGGGEQFF
J: TRBJ1-1; V: TRBV10-3; size: -; D: -; DNA: TGTGCCATCAGTGTGGGTGAAGGTCGCACTGAAGCTTTCTTT; CDR3: CAISVGEGRTEAFF
J: TRBJ2-3; V: TRBV27; size: -; D: TRBD2; DNA: TGTGCCAGCAGTACATATGCGGTAGCGGGAGGGCCGGATACGCAGTATTTT; CDR3: CASSTYAVAGGPDTQYF
J: TRBJ2-3; V: TRBV2; size: once; D: TRBD2; DNA: TGTGCCAGTCAATCGATCAGCGGGAGGGGGTCAGATACGCAGTATTTT; CDR3: CASQSISGRGSDTQYF
J: TRBJ2-5; V: TRBV19; size: -; D: -; DNA: TGTGCCAGTAGTATGGGGGGCCAAAGGGGCGAGACCCAGTACTTC; CDR3: CASSMGGQRGETQYF
J: TRBJ1-2; V: TRBV5-6; size: -; D: -; DNA: TGTGCCAGCAGCCCCGGCCCTACAAATGAGGGCTACACCTTC; CDR3: CASSPGPTNEGYTF
J: TRBJ1-1; V: TRBV6-5; size: -; D: -; DNA: TGTGCCAGCAGCGATCAGGGTTCCACTGAAGCTTTCTTT; CDR3: CASSDQGSTEAFF
J: TRBJ1-2; V: TRBV12-3/TRBV12-4; size: once; D: -; DNA: TGTGCCAGCAGTTTAGAGGCGTACGGCTACACCTTC; CDR3: CASSLEAYGYTF
J: TRBJ1-1; V: TRBV4-1; size: -; D: -; DNA: TGCGCCAGCAGCCAAGTGAGCAGTTTAGTCTCTGAAGCTTTCTTT; CDR3: CASSQVSSLVSEAFF
J: TRBJ2-1; V: TRBV5-6; size: -; D: TRBD1; DNA: TGTGCCAGCACGCCAGGACAGGGTCCCCTTTACAATGAGCAGTTCTTC; CDR3: CASTPGQGPLYNEQFF
J: TRBJ1-2; V: TRBV11-2; size: -; D: -; DNA: TGTGCCAGCAGCCTTGGGGGCAGCTATGGCTACACCTTC; CDR3: CASSLGGSYGYTF
J: TRBJ1-1; V: TRBV25-1; size: -; D: -; DNA: TGTGCCAGCAGAGGACAGACTACGAACACTGAAGCTTTCTTT; CDR3: CASRGQTTNTEAFF
J: TRBJ2-7; V: TRBV11-2; size: -; D: -; DNA: TGTGCCAGCAGCGACTCCGGGACGGCGAGCTCCTACGAGCAGTACTTC; CDR3: CASSDSGTASSYEQYF
J: TRBJ1-1; V: TRBV30; size: -; D: -; DNA: TGTGCCTGGAGTGGTATGGGGGCGAAACCTTTCTTT; CDR3: CAWSGMGAKPFF
J: TRBJ2-1; V: TRBV5-4; size: -; D: TRBD2; DNA: TGTGCCAGCAGCCCGTCGGGTGCGGGAGTTAAATCTAATGAGCAGTTCTTC; CDR3: CASSPSGAGVKSNEQFF
J: TRBJ2-1; V: TRBV6-2/TRBV6-3; size: -; D: TRBD2; DNA: TGTGCCAGCAGTTATGTACTAGCGGCTTACAATGAGCAGTTCTTC; CDR3: CASSYVLAAYNEQFF
J: TRBJ1-5; V: TRBV28; size: -; D: -; DNA: TGTGCCAGCAGTTTAGGCGTAGGAGATCTTAGCAATCAGCCCCAGCATTTT; CDR3: CASSLGVGDLSNQPQHF
J: TRBJ2-7; V: TRBV11-2; size: -; D: TRBD1; DNA: TGTGCCAGCAGTTTTAGGACAGGGCTCTACGAGCAGTACTTC; CDR3: CASSFRTGLYEQYF
J: TRBJ2-3; V: TRBV2; size: -; D: TRBD2; DNA: TGTGCCAGCAGTACCGGGACTAGCGACACAGATACGCAGTATTTT; CDR3: CASSTGTSDTDTQYF
J: TRBJ2-2; V: TRBV2; size: -; D: -; DNA: TGTGCCAGCAGTGTAGGTCCGGTTAACACCGGGGAGCTGTTTTTT; CDR3: CASSVGPVNTGELFF
J: TRBJ2-1; V: TRBV5-1; size: -; D: TRBD2; DNA: TGCGCCAGCAGCCCTAGCGGGGACCCCTACAATGAGCAGTTCTTC; CDR3: CASSPSGDPYNEQFF
J: TRBJ1-2; V: TRBV9; size: -; D: -; DNA: TGTGCCAGCAGAGGGGGGCGGACGGGCCGTGGCTACACCTTC; CDR3: CASRGGRTGRGYTF
J: TRBJ2-1; V: TRBV4-2; size: -; D: TRBD1; DNA: TGTGCCAGCAGCCGAGTTGGGACAGGTTTAAATGAGCAGTTCTTC; CDR3: CASSRVGTGLNEQFF
J: TRBJ2-7; V: TRBV19; size: -; D: -; DNA: TGTGCCAGTAGTTGGGGCTCTCGGAGCTCCTACGAGCAGTACTTC; CDR3: CASSWGSRSSYEQYF
J: TRBJ1-6; V: TRBV6-2/TRBV6-3; size: once; D: TRBD1; DNA: TGTGCCAGCAGTTACGACAGGGAACGGTCCTATAATTCACCCCTCCACTTT; CDR3: CASSYDRERSYNSPLHF
J: TRBJ2-7; V: TRBV28; size: -; D: TRBD1; DNA: TGTGCCAGCAGCTACAGGGGGCTCTGGTACGAGCAGTACTTC; CDR3: CASSYRGLWYEQYF
J: TRBJ2-5; V: TRBV30; size: -; D: -; DNA: TGTGCCTGGAGTGTAAACCGGGAGACCCAGTACTTC; CDR3: CAWSVNRETQYF
J: TRBJ2-3; V: TRBV19; size: -; D: TRBD1; DNA: TGTGCCAGTACCGACAGGGGGCATGGAGATACGCAGTATTTT; CDR3: CASTDRGHGDTQYF
J: TRBJ2-5; V: TRBV5-1; size: -; D: -; DNA: TGCGCCAGCAGCTTGGCCAGCTTCGGGGAGACCCAGTACTTC; CDR3: CASSLASFGETQYF
J: TRBJ2-5; V: TRBV6-2/TRBV6-3; size: -; D: TRBD2; DNA: TGTGCCAGCAGTTACAAAGGGCTAGCGGGAGTCAGGGAGACCCAGTACTTC; CDR3: CASSYKGLAGVRETQYF
J: TRBJ2-7; V: TRBV14; size: -; D: -; DNA: TGTGCCAGCAGCCTCCGCTCCGGAAGGGGCCCCTACGAGCAGTACTTC; CDR3: CASSLRSGRGPYEQYF